Included here is one T cell receptor beta chain sequence, with context. Its specificity is not known. Germline values: CDR1 MNHEY, CDR2 SVGEGT. CDR3 length: 16 residues. Losses at the gene ends were 6 bases for V and 1 base for J; bases not matched to a gene: 10. The source of the sample is a study of early T cells in non-severe SARS-CoV-2 infection. In the study overall: Unpaired chains resulted from sequencing bulk RNA of unsorted whole blood.

Molecules of cDNA were individually given unique molecular identifiers that were attached to them. MiXCR was run by TCRdb on the 5' RACE reads, yielding one entry per CDR3 protein. The profile covers some 80,000 distinct CDR3 sequences, with over 4% appearing a single time and 6.5% to 8% taken by the ten largest. Points from the study as a whole: Using VDJdb, the matching emphasized anti-spike CD8 responses while missing private and CD4 specificities.

Source: whole blood, taken at baseline. This rearrangement joins TRBV6-2 or TRBV6-3 to TRBJ2-3; TRBD1 matches at 7 bases. The sequence was obtained from an adult who was a healthcare worker with PCR-confirmed SARS-CoV-2 infection or an uninfected control (not recorded which). The CDR3 DNA reads as TGTGCCAGCAGACTAATCGGGACAGAGCGCACAGATACGCAGTATTTT. This sequence encodes CASRLIGTERTDTQYF.